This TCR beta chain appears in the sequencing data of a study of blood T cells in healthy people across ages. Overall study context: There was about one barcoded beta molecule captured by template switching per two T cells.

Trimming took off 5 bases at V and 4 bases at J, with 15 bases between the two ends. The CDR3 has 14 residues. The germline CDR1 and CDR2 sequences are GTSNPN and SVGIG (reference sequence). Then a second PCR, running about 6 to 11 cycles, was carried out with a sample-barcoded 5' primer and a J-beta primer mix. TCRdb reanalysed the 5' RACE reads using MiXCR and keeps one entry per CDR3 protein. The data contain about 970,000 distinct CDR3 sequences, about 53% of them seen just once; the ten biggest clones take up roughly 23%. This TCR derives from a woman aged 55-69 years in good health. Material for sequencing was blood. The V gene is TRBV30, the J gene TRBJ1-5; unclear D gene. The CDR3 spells CAWSRGEMNQPQHF. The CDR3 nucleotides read TGTGCCTGGTCCCGGGGTGAAATGAATCAGCCCCAGCATTTT.